These 9 T cell receptor beta chains originate from one sample sequenced in a study of cytomegalovirus exposure and HLA in healthy donors. PCR used 60 Vbeta primers and 13 Jbeta primers. The protocol was immunoSEQ multiplex PCR, while the TCRdb copy is restricted to in-frame clones and leaves out a portion. Of 150,000 to 200,000 clones in the sample, just over 70% are singletons; the top ten hold 2% to 3%. Input material: PBMCs. These receptor sequences come from a human donor in good health.

The chain joins TRBV6-5 to TRBJ1-2; 9 nucleotides agree with TRBD1. With 8 bases clipped from V and 4 bases from J, the junction kept 8 bases outside the gene matches. The CDR3 length is 14 residues. Germline values: CDR1 MNHEY, CDR2 SVGAGI. CDR3 coding DNA: TGTGCCAGCGGGACAGGGCAATTTGGCTATGGCTACACCTTC. Its translation is CASGTGQFGYGYTF.

This sequence joins TRBV19 and TRBJ2-7; D call uncertain. The CDR3 length is 14 residues. The V end was cut by 6 bases, the J end by 2 bases, with 14 bases between. Germline V lookup: CDR1 LNHDA, CDR2 SQIVND (reference sequence). The CDR3 protein is CASSTPYATYEQYF. CDR3 coding DNA: TGTGCCAGTAGCACCCCATACGCTACCTACGAGCAGTACTTC. The variable domain in full, with the rest retrieved from reference TRBV19 and TRBJ2-7, is DGGITQSPKYLFRKEGQNVTLSCEQNLNHDAMYWYRQDPGQGLRLIYYSQIVNDFQKGDIAEGYSVSREKKESFPLTVTSAQKNPTAFYLCASSTPYATYEQYFGPGTRLTVT.

The chain carries TRBV30 and TRBJ1-2; possible D gene TRBD1, 6 bases. Germline CDR1 reads GTSNPN; CDR2 reads SVGIG (reference sequence). This CDR3 region has 15 residues. V was clipped by 0 bases and J by 1 base, with 12 bases between them. The CDR3 protein is CAWSVWTARNYGYTF. The CDR3 coding sequence is TGTGCCTGGAGTGTGTGGACAGCCCGTAACTATGGCTACACCTTC.

This chain uses TRBV5-5 with TRBJ1-2, with D tentatively TRBD1 (6 bases). The V gene lost 0 bases and the J gene lost 2 bases, with 8 bases spanning the gap. Germline CDR1 SGHKS, CDR2 YYEKEE (reference sequence). The CDR3 consists of 14 residues. The CDR3 loop reads CASSLGTGNYGYTF. CDR3 DNA sequence: TGTGCCAGCAGCTTGGGCACAGGGAACTATGGCTACACCTTC.

The chain combines TRBV19 with TRBJ2-2, with a weak D call TRBD2 (6 bases). CDR1 is LNHDA and CDR2 is SQIVND in the germline V gene (reference sequence). The CDR3 loop spans 17 amino acids. The V end lost 10 bases, the J end lost 4 bases, and 25 bases lay between the germline ends. CDR3 protein: CATPSPGGVRSTGELFF. For the CDR3, the DNA is TGTGCCACCCCAAGTCCTGGAGGGGTTCGCAGCACCGGGGAGCTGTTTTTT.

The V and J genes are TRBV29-1 and TRBJ1-1; TRBD1 matches at 7 bases. The V gene end was trimmed by 1 base and the J gene end by 7 bases; junction bases not matched to a gene: 6. The germline gives CDR1 SQVTM, CDR2 ANQGSEA. The CDR3 is made up of 13 amino acids. In DNA form, the CDR3 reads TGCAGCGTTGAAGGGGCAGGGGGGTATGAAGCTTTCTTT. This sequence encodes CSVEGAGGYEAFF.

The rearrangement links TRBV7-9 to TRBJ1-5; D might be TRBD1 (6 bases). V dropped 4 bases and J dropped 12 bases, with 10 bases sitting between them. CDR1 and CDR2 (germline): SEHNR, FQNEAQ (reference sequence). This CDR3 spans 11 amino acids. The CDR3 bases are TGTGCCAGCAGCTCGGACAGTTTCCAGCATTTT. It translates to CASSSDSFQHF.

This clone was seen only once. The rearrangement joins TRBV9 to TRBJ1-6, with 11 bases lining up with TRBD1. The J segment lost 2 bases and the V segment lost 3 bases, leaving 4 bases of the junction unmatched. The CDR3 has 17 amino acids. The germline V gene encodes CDR1 SGDLS and CDR2 YYNGEE. CDR3 residues: CASSDGTGGPYNSPLHF. The CDR3 coding sequence is TGTGCCAGCAGCGACGGGACAGGGGGACCCTATAATTCACCCCTCCACTTT.

V usage is TRBV6-6 and J usage is TRBJ1-1, with 7 bases fitting TRBD1. Germline-derived CDR1 and CDR2 are MNHNY and SVGAGI (reference sequence). This CDR3 is 14 amino acids long. J was trimmed by 3 bases and V by 3 bases; bases with no gene match: 4. Written as DNA, the CDR3 is TGTGCCAGCAGTTATAGCGACAGGGACACTGAAGCTTTCTTT. It translates to CASSYSDRDTEAFF.